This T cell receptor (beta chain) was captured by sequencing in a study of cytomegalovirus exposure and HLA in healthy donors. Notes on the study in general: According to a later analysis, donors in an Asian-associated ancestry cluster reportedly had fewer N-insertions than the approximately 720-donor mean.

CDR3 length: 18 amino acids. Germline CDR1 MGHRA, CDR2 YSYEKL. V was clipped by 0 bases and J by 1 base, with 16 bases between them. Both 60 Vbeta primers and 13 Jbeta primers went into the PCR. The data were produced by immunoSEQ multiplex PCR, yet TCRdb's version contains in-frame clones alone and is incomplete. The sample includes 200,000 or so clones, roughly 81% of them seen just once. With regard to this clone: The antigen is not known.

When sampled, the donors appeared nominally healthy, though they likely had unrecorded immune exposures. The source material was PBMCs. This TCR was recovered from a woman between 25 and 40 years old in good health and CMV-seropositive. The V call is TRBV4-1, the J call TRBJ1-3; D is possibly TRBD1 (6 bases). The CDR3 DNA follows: TGCGCCAGCAGCCAAGAGAGGTCCGCCGACAGGTCTGGAAACACCATATATTTT. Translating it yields CASSQERSADRSGNTIYF.